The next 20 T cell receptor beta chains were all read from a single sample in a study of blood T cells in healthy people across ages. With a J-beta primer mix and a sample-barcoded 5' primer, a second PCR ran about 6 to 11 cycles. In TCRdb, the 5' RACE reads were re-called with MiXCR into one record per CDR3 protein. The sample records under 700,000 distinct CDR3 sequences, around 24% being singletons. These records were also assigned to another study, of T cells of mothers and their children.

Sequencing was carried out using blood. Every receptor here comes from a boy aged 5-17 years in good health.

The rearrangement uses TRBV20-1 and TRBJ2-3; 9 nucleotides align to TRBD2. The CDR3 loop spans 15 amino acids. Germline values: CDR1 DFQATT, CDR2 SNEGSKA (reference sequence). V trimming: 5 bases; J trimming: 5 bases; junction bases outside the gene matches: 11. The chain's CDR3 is CSAGGGASGIDTQYF. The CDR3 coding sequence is TGCAGTGCTGGGGGGGGGGCTAGCGGGATAGATACGCAGTATTTT.

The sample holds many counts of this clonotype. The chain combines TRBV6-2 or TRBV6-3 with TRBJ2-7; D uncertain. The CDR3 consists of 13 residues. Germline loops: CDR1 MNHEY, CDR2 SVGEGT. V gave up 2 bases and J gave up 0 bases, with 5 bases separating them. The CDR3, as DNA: TGTGCCAGCAGTTACCGAGGCTCCTACGAGCAGTACTTC. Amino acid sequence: CASSYRGSYEQYF.

The CDR3 sequence is CSARVGGASGASIPSINTQYF. The DNA of the CDR3 is TGCAGTGCTAGAGTAGGGGGTGCTAGCGGGGCCTCGATCCCTAGCATAAATACGCAGTATTTT. V gene TRBV20-1 combines with J gene TRBJ2-3; the match to TRBD2 covers 9 bases. CDR1 and CDR2 (germline): DFQATT, SNEGSKA (reference sequence). V gave up 1 base and J gave up 7 bases; unmatched junction bases: 27. The CDR3 runs to 21 residues.

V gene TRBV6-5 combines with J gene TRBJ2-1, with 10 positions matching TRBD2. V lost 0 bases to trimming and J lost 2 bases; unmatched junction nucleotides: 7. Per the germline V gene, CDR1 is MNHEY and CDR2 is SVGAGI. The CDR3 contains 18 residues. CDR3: CASSYSGAGGPTYNEQFF. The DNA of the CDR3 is TGTGCCAGCAGTTACTCCGGAGCGGGAGGGCCCACCTACAATGAGCAGTTCTTC.

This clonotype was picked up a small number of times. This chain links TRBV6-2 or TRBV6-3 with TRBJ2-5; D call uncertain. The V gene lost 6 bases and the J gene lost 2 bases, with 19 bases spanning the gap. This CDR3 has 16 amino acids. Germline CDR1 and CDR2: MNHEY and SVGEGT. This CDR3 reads CASSLIAPVYQETQYF. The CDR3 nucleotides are TGTGCCAGCAGCCTCATAGCCCCTGTCTATCAAGAGACCCAGTACTTC.

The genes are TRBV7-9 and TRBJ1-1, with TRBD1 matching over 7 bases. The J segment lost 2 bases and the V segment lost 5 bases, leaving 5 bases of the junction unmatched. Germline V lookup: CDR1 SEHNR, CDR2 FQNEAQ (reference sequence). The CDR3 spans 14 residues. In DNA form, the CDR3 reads TGTGCCAGCAGCGCAACAGGGGTCAACACTGAAGCTTTCTTT. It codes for CASSATGVNTEAFF.

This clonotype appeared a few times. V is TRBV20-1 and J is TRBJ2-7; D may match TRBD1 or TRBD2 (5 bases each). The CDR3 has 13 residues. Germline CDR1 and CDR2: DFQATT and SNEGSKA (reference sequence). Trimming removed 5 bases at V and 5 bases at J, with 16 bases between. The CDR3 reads CSASDNRGNEQYF. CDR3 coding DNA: TGCAGTGCTTCGGACAACCGAGGGAACGAGCAGTACTTC.

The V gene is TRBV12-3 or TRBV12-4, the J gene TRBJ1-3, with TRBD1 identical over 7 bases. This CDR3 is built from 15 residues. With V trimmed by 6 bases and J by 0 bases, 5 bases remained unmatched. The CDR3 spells CASSFAGGSGNTIYF. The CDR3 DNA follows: TGTGCCAGCAGCTTCGCAGGGGGCTCTGGAAACACCATATATTTT.

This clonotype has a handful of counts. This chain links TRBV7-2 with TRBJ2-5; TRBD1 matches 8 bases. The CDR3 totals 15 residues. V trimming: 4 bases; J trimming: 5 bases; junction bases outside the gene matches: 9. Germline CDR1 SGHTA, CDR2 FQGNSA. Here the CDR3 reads CASSSMQGASETQYF. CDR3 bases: TGTGCCAGCAGCTCGATGCAGGGGGCATCGGAGACCCAGTACTTC.

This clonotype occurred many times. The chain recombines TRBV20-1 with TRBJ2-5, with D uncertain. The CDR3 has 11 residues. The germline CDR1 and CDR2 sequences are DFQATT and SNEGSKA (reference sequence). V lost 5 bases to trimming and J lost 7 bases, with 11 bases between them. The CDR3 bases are TGCAGTGCTTACGACTTCTGGACCCAGTACTTC. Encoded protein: CSAYDFWTQYF.

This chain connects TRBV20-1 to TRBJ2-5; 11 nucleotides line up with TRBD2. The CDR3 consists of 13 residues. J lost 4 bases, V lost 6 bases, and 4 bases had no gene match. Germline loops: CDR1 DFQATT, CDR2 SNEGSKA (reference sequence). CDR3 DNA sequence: TGCAGTGCCCGGGGGACTAGCGGAGAGACCCAGTACTTC. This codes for CSARGTSGETQYF.

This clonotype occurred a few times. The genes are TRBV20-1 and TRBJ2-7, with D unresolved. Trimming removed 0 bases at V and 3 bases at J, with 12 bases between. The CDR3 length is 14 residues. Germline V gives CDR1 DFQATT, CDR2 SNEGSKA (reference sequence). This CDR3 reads CSARDPPQVYEQYF. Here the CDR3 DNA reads TGCAGTGCTAGAGACCCCCCGCAGGTCTACGAGCAGTACTTC.

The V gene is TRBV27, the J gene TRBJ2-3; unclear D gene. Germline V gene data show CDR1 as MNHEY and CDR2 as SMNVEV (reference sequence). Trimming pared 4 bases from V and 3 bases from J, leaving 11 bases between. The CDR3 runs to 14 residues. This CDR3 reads CASSYQAWTDTQYF. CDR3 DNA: TGTGCCAGCAGTTACCAGGCCTGGACAGATACGCAGTATTTT.

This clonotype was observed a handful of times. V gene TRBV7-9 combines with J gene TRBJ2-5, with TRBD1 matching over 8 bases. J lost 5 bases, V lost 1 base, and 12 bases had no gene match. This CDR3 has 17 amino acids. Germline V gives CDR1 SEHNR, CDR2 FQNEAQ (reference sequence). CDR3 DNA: TGTGCCAGCAGCTTAGGGAACCGGGACAGGCAATTTGAGACCCAGTACTTC. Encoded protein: CASSLGNRDRQFETQYF.

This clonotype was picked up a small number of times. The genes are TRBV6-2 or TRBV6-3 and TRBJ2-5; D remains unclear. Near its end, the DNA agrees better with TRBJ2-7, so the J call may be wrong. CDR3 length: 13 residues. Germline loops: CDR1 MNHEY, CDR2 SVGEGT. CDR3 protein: CASSYSYAYEQYF. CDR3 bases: TGTGCCAGCAGTTATAGCTATGCCTACGAGCAGTACTTC.

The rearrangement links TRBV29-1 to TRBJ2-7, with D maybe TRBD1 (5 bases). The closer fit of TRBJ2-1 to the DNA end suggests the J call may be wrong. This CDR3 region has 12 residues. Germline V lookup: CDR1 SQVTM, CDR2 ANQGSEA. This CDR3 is CSVVRGYNEQFF. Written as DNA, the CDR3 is TGCAGCGTTGTAAGGGGCTACAATGAGCAGTTCTTC.

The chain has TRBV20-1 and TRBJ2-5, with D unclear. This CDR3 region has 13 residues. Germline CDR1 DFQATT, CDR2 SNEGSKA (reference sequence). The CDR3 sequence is CSQSRAAQETQYF. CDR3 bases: TGCAGCCAAAGTAGGGCTGCGCAAGAGACCCAGTACTTC.

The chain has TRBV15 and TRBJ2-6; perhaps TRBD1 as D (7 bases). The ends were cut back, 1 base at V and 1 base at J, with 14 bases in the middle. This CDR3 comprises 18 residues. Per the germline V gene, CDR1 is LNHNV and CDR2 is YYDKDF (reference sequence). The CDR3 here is CATSRVRDSLSGANVLTF. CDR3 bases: TGTGCCACCAGCAGAGTGCGGGACAGTTTATCTGGGGCCAACGTCCTGACTTTC.

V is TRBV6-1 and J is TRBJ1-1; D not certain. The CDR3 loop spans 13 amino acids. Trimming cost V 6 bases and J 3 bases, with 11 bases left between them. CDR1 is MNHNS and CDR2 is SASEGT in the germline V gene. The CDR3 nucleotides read TGTGCCAGCAGAACAAATCTGGACACTGAAGCTTTCTTT. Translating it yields CASRTNLDTEAFF.

In DNA form, the CDR3 reads TGTGCCAGCAGCTTAGCTCTAGCGGGAGATGGGGAGACCCAGTACTTC. Its protein product is CASSLALAGDGETQYF. The chain has TRBV7-6 and TRBJ2-5, with 10 positions matching TRBD2. J was trimmed by 5 bases and V by 0 bases; bases with no gene match: 6. This CDR3 spans 16 amino acids. CDR1 is SGHVS, CDR2 FNYEAQ, per germline.